The clone carrying this T cell receptor beta chain was seen a few times. Followed longitudinally, the Seattle patients had been enrolled during active infection. Germline CDR1 SGHVS, CDR2 FQNEAQ. The CDR3 is 13 amino acids. The V segment lost 5 bases and the J segment 8 bases; nucleotides outside the gene matches: 8. The data were obtained in a study of blood T cell repertoires in COVID-19. Overall study context: Some COVID-19 samples were acute and others convalescent; all came from the United States, Italy and Spain. T cells, B-cell-depleted T cells, or PBMCs provided the cDNA or gDNA that served as material.

In the authors' methods: Amplifying reference gene primers gave estimates of nucleated cell counts. Using immunoSEQ multiplex PCR, the repertoire was profiled, and TCRdb retains in-frame clones only, with some absent. The V and J calls and clone size come from that table; D and trimming were worked out from the DNA. The profile shows 250,000 to 300,000 clones, approximately 88% of them singletons. Source material: peripheral blood. This chain joins TRBV7-8 and TRBJ1-2, with TRBD1 matching 7 bases. This receptor was identified in a woman in her seventies with COVID-19, enrolled during active disease. CDR3 DNA sequence: TGTGCCAGCAGCCCGGGACAGTTGGAAGGCTACACCTTC. Translating it yields CASSPGQLEGYTF. The entire variable domain, with the rest obtained from reference TRBV7-8 and TRBJ1-2, is as follows: GAGVSQSPRYKVAKRGQDVALRCDPISGHVSLFWYQQALGQGPEFLTYFQNEAQLDKSGLPSDRFFAERPEGSVSTLKIQRTQQEDSAVYLCASSPGQLEGYTFGSGTRLTVV.